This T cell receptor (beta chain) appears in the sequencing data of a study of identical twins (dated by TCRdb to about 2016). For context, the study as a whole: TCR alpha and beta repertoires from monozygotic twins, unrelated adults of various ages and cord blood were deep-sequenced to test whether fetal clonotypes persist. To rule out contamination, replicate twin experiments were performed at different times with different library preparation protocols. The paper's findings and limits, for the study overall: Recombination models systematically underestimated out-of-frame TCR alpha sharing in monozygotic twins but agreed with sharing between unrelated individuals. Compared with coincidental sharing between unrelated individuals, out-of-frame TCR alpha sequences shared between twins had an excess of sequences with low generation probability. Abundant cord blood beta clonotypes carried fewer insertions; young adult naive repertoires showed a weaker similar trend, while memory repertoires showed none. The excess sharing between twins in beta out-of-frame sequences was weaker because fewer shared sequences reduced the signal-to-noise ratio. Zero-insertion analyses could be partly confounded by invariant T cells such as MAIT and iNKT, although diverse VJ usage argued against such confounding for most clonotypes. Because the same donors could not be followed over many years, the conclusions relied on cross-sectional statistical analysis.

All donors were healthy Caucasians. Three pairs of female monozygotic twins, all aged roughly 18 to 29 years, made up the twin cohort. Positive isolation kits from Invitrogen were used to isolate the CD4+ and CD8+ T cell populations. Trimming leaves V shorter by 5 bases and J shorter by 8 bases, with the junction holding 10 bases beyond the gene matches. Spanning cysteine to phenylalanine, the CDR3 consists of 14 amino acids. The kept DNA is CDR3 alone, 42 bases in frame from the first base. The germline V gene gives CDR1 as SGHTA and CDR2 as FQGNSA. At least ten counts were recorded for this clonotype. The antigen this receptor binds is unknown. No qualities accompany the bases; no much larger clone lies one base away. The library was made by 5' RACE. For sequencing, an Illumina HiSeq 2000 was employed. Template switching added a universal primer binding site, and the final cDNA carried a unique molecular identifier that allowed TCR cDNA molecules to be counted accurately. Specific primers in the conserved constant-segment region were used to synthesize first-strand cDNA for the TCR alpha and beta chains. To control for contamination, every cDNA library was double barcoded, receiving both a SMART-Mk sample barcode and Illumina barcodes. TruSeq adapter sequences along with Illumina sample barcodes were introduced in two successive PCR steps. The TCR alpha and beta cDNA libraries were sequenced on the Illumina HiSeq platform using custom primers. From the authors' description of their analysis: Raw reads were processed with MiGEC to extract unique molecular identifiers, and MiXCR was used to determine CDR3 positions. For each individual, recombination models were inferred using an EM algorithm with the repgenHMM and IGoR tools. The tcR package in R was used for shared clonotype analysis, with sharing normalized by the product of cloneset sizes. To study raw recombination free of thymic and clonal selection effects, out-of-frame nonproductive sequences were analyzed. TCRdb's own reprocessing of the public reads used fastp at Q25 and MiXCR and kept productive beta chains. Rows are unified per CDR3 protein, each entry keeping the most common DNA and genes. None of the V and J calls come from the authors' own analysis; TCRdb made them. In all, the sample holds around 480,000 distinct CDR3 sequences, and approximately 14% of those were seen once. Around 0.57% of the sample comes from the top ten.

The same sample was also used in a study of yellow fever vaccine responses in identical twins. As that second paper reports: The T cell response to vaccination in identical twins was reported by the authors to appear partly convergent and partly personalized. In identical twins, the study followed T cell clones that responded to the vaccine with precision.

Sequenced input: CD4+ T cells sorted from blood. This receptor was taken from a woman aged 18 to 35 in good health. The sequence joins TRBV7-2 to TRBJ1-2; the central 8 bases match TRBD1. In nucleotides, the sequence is TGTGCCAGCAGCCCAGGACAGGGTCTAGGAGGCTACACCTTC. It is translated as CASSPGQGLGGYTF.